The 31 T cell receptor beta chains below all came from one sample that was sequenced in a study of response to subunit inactivated influenza vaccine. TCRdb processed the RT-PCR reads anew with MiXCR; each CDR3 protein has one entry. The data contain a few hundred thousand distinct CDR3 sequences, roughly 22% of them seen just once; the ten biggest clones take up roughly a tenth. This specimen was PBMCs from blood, taken 21 months after vaccination. Receptor source: a man in his fifties or sixties who received an inactivated influenza vaccine.

This clonotype came up a few times. CDR3: CASSYSTGTGTEAFF. The DNA for the CDR3 is TGTGCCAGCAGTTACTCGACAGGGACCGGCACTGAAGCTTTCTTT. The rearrangement uses TRBV6-5 and TRBJ1-1; 7 bases agree with TRBD1. The trim removed 0 bases at V and 4 bases at J, leaving 5 bases unmatched. CDR3 length: 15 residues. Looked up from germline, CDR1 is MNHEY and CDR2 is SVGAGI.

This clonotype has a handful of counts. The V gene is TRBV3-1, the J gene TRBJ1-2; D uncertain. The V gene lost 0 bases and the J gene lost 8 bases, with 7 bases spanning the gap. The germline gives CDR1 LGHDT, CDR2 YNNKEL (reference sequence). The CDR3 runs 12 residues. CDR3 sequence (DNA): TGTGCCAGCAGCCAAGAGTCTGGGGGCTACACCTTC. Amino acids: CASSQESGGYTF. Filled out from reference TRBV3-1 and TRBJ1-2, the complete variable domain reads DTAVSQTPKYLVTQMGNDKSIKCEQNLGHDTMYWYKQDSKKFLKIMFSYNNKELIINETVPNRFSPKSPDKAHLNLHINSLELGDSAVYFCASSQESGGYTFGSGTRLTVV.

The rearrangement uses TRBV2 and TRBJ2-7, with D hard to call. V was trimmed by 5 bases and J by 5 bases, leaving 13 bases between them. The CDR3 sequence is 13 residues long. Germline CDR1 is SNHLY and CDR2 is FYNNEI. The DNA for the CDR3 is TGTGCCAGCAGTAAAAACCAGGACCACGAGCAGTACTTC. Translated, it gives CASSKNQDHEQYF.

The rearrangement links TRBV10-3 to TRBJ2-3; tentatively, D is TRBD1 (7 bases). V was pared by 3 bases and J by 4 bases, with 11 bases between. The length of the CDR3 is 14 residues. Germline V gene data show CDR1 as ENHRY and CDR2 as SYGVKD. CDR3 residues: CAISDRGDSDTQYF. The CDR3 DNA reads TGTGCCATCAGTGACAGGGGGGACTCAGATACGCAGTATTTT.

The CDR3 nucleotides read TGTGCCAGCAGCTTGGATCGCATTGGCGATGAGCAGTTCTTC. Translated, it gives CASSLDRIGDEQFF. The chain has TRBV7-6 and TRBJ2-1; D not resolved. Looked up from germline, CDR1 is SGHVS and CDR2 is FNYEAQ. V was shortened by 3 bases and J by 8 bases, with 14 bases between the two germline ends. The CDR3 spans 14 residues.

This chain connects TRBV7-2 to TRBJ2-5; D may be TRBD2 (6 bases). This CDR3 spans 11 amino acids. The germline gives CDR1 SGHTA, CDR2 FQGNSA. The V and J ends lost 7 bases and 5 bases respectively, with 8 bases between them. DNA of the CDR3: TGTGCCAGCACCCGGGGGGAGACCCAGTACTTC. Protein sequence: CASTRGETQYF.

The CDR3 here is CASSQSTGTEETQYF. In nucleotides, the CDR3 is TGCGCCAGCAGCCAATCGACCGGGACAGAAGAGACCCAGTACTTC. The rearrangement uses TRBV4-1 and TRBJ2-5; 7 nucleotides agree with TRBD1. Germline loops: CDR1 MGHRA, CDR2 YSYEKL. The CDR3 totals 15 residues. After removal of 2 bases from V and 3 bases from J, the junction contained 6 bases not matched to a gene.

The V call is TRBV4-3, the J call TRBJ2-1; D is unresolved. V was shortened by 4 bases and J by 1 base, with 11 bases between the two germline ends. The CDR3 runs to 15 residues. Germline V CDR1 and CDR2: LGHNA, YSLEER. This CDR3 reads CASSPRERSYNEQFF. DNA for the CDR3: TGCGCCAGCAGCCCGAGAGAGCGTTCCTACAATGAGCAGTTCTTC.

The chain combines TRBV10-3 with TRBJ2-7; 10 positions match TRBD2. Germline V gives CDR1 ENHRY, CDR2 SYGVKD. CDR3 size: 18 residues. V shed 0 bases and J 5 bases; nucleotides not matched to a gene: 13. The CDR3 coding sequence is TGTGCCATCAGTGAGTCGATCTTTAGCGGGGGGCTGGGGGACGAGCAGTACTTC. Its protein is CAISESIFSGGLGDEQYF.

A few counts support this clonotype. The CDR3 sequence is CAWSVWDNQPQHF. For the CDR3, the DNA is TGTGCCTGGAGTGTATGGGATAATCAGCCCCAGCATTTT. The rearrangement joins TRBV30 to TRBJ1-5, with no clear D. CDR1 GTSNPN and CDR2 SVGIG come from the germline V gene (reference sequence). V lost 0 bases and J 4 bases, leaving 7 bases between the germline ends. The CDR3 length is 13 residues.

The chain links TRBV20-1 to TRBJ1-5; D gene ambiguous. Trimming took 5 bases from V and 4 from J, leaving 6 bases between them. The CDR3 extends over 11 amino acids. The germline V gene encodes CDR1 DFQATT and CDR2 SNEGSKA (reference sequence). CDR3 bases: TGCAGTGCTGGAGCGAATCAGCCCCAGCATTTT. Translated: CSAGANQPQHF.

This clonotype occurred many times. This chain uses TRBV4-2 with TRBJ1-1; no clear D. The CDR3 extends over 13 amino acids. V lost 0 bases, J lost 4 bases, and 6 bases lay in between. The germline CDR1 and CDR2 sequences are LGHNA and YNFKEQ. DNA for the CDR3: TGTGCCAGCAGCCAAGATCTGGGCACTGAAGCTTTCTTT. Translating gives CASSQDLGTEAFF.

To note about this clonotype: This may arise from a read error, as a much more abundant clone is one base away. The chain employs TRBV20-1 and TRBJ1-2, with a weak D call TRBD1 (6 bases). Germline lookup yields CDR1 DFQATT and CDR2 SNEGSKA (reference sequence). The CDR3 covers 13 residues. DNA of the CDR3: TGCAGTGCTAGGGACAGCGTTAACTATGGCGACACCTTC. Its translation: CSARDSVNYGDTF.

This clonotype was seen repeatedly, ten times or more. The chain couples TRBV3-1 to TRBJ1-1, with 7 bases aligning to TRBD1. The CDR3 spans 14 residues. Germline lookup yields CDR1 LGHDT and CDR2 YNNKEL (reference sequence). Trimming at V came to 5 bases and at J to 5 bases, leaving 8 bases not matched to a gene. The CDR3 reads CASSFTGVGTEAFF. The DNA for the CDR3 is TGTGCCAGCAGCTTCACAGGGGTTGGGACTGAAGCTTTCTTT.

The V gene is TRBV28, the J gene TRBJ2-7, with D uncertain. Between the trimmed V and J ends, which lost 1 base and 3 bases, there was a span of 7 bases. This CDR3 region has 13 residues. Germline assignment: CDR1 MDHEN and CDR2 SYDVKM. CDR3 sequence (DNA): TGTGCCAGCAGTTTATCCACAGACTACGAGCAGTACTTC. This translates into CASSLSTDYEQYF.

The sample holds a few counts of this clonotype. The chain joins TRBV7-2 to TRBJ2-3, with a weak D call TRBD1 (9 bases). This CDR3 spans 15 amino acids. The ends were cut back, 5 bases at V and 5 bases at J, with 17 bases in the middle. CDR1 and CDR2 from the germline V gene are SGHTA and FQGNSA. CDR3 loop: CASSPGGTGLDTQYF. DNA for the CDR3: TGTGCCAGCAGCCCGGGAGGGACAGGGTTAGATACGCAGTATTTT.

This clonotype has only a few counts. Written as DNA, the CDR3 is TGTGCCAGCAGTACAGGGGGCATAAGATCCTACGAGCAGTACTTC. Its protein is CASSTGGIRSYEQYF. The rearrangement uses TRBV28 and TRBJ2-7; 9 nucleotides match TRBD1. The germline gives CDR1 MDHEN, CDR2 SYDVKM. The ends lost 5 bases at V and 1 base at J; junction bases unmatched: 6. CDR3 length: 15 amino acids.

J is TRBJ2-7 and V is TRBV4-3; D not resolved. Germline V gene data show CDR1 as LGHNA and CDR2 as YSLEER. This CDR3 region has 15 residues. Trimming shortened V by 0 bases and J by 3 bases, and 12 bases separated the two germline ends. The CDR3 reads CASSQDRANYYEQYF. CDR3 nucleotides: TGCGCCAGCAGCCAAGATAGGGCCAACTACTACGAGCAGTACTTC.

The rearrangement links TRBV20-1 to TRBJ2-4, with TRBD2 as a possible D gene (6 bases). Germline V gene sequence: CDR1 DFQATT, CDR2 SNEGSKA (reference sequence). V gave up 3 bases and J gave up 2 bases, with 14 bases separating them. CDR3 size: 15 residues. The DNA of the CDR3 is TGCAGTGCTAGGGCTCCGTGGGACTCCAAAAACATTCAGTACTTC. Its translation: CSARAPWDSKNIQYF.

There are many counts of this clonotype. This chain links TRBV29-1 with TRBJ1-2, with TRBD1 matching 10 bases. Germline values: CDR1 SQVTM, CDR2 ANQGSEA. The CDR3 has 16 residues. J lost 1 base, V lost 5 bases, and 10 bases had no gene match. CDR3 DNA sequence: TGCAGCGTTTATGACACGACAGGGGGCCTTAACTATGGCTACACCTTC. Protein sequence: CSVYDTTGGLNYGYTF. The full variable domain, completed using reference TRBV29-1 and TRBJ1-2, is SAVISQKPSRDICQRGTSLTIQCQVDSQVTMMFWYRQQPGQSLTLIATANQGSEATYESGFVIDKFPISRPNLTFSTLTVSNMSPEDSSIYLCSVYDTTGGLNYGYTFGSGTRLTVV.

This clonotype was counted at least ten times. The gene calls are TRBV4-1 and TRBJ1-3, with 9 nucleotides matching TRBD1. J was trimmed by 4 bases and V by 5 bases; bases with no gene match: 3. Germline loops: CDR1 MGHRA, CDR2 YSYEKL. The CDR3 has 14 residues. As DNA, the CDR3 is TGCGCCAGCAGCTCACAGGGGGCGGGAAACACCATATATTTT. It codes for CASSSQGAGNTIYF.

This rearrangement joins TRBV12-3 or TRBV12-4 to TRBJ2-2; D unresolved. The CDR3 has 12 amino acids. The V end lost 9 bases, the J end lost 9 bases, and 14 bases lay between the germline ends. CDR3 protein: CASNRDGRELFF. The CDR3 DNA follows: TGTGCCAGTAACAGAGATGGCCGGGAGCTGTTTTTT.

This clonotype showed up just a few times. V usage is TRBV12-3 or TRBV12-4 and J usage is TRBJ2-1; 13 bases are a match to TRBD2. The CDR3 has 15 residues. J gave up 5 bases and V 6 bases, and 4 bases lay outside the gene matches. CDR3 sequence reads: CASRRTSGGNNEQFF. In nucleotides, the CDR3 is TGTGCCAGCAGGAGGACTAGCGGGGGAAACAATGAGCAGTTCTTC.

A few counts support this clonotype. The chain uses TRBV7-2 and TRBJ2-1, with 9 positions matching TRBD2. Germline CDR1 and CDR2: SGHTA and FQGNSA. The CDR3 is 15 amino acids. The V segment lost 1 base and the J segment 7 bases; nucleotides outside the gene matches: 5. This chain's CDR3 is CASSLVAGGRNEQFF. The DNA for the CDR3 is TGTGCCAGCAGCTTAGTGGCGGGGGGGCGGAATGAGCAGTTCTTC.

This chain joins TRBV14 and TRBJ2-3; TRBD2 aligns across 14 bases. Germline assignment: CDR1 SGHDN and CDR2 FVKESK. J gave up 2 bases and V 5 bases, and 9 bases lay outside the gene matches. This CDR3 comprises 18 residues. For the CDR3, the DNA is TGTGCCAGCAGCGAAAAGACTAGCGGGGGGGCCTTCACAGATACGCAGTATTTT. Translating gives CASSEKTSGGAFTDTQYF.

This clonotype appeared a few times. This chain joins TRBV6-1 and TRBJ2-7; D is ambiguous. Trimming removed 2 bases from V and 0 bases from J, with 8 bases in between. The CDR3 totals 14 residues. Germline-derived CDR1 and CDR2 are MNHNS and SASEGT. In nucleotides, the CDR3 is TGTGCCAGCAGTGAATTGAGAAGCTCCTACGAGCAGTACTTC. Translated, it gives CASSELRSSYEQYF.

Only a few counts were recorded for this clonotype. The chain carries TRBV9 and TRBJ1-4; TRBD1 might be the D (6 bases). The V gene lost 0 bases and the J gene lost 5 bases, with 11 bases spanning the gap. The germline V gene encodes CDR1 SGDLS and CDR2 YYNGEE. There are 15 residues in the CDR3. The CDR3 loop reads CASSVAPGQNEKLFF. CDR3 coding DNA: TGTGCCAGCAGCGTAGCTCCCGGACAGAATGAAAAACTGTTTTTT.

This clonotype was counted between two and nine times. This sequence joins TRBV14 and TRBJ1-6; 9 bases map to TRBD1. CDR1 and CDR2 (germline): SGHDN, FVKESK. The CDR3 extends over 14 amino acids. Trimming took 10 bases from V and 6 from J; bases not matched to a gene: 7. The CDR3, as DNA: TGTGCCACCAGGACAGGGGTGGTTAATTCACCCCTCCACTTT. Amino acid sequence: CATRTGVVNSPLHF. Based on the CDR3 plus reference TRBV14 and TRBJ1-6, the full variable domain is EAGVTQFPSHSVIEKGQTVTLRCDPISGHDNLYWYRRVMGKEIKFLLHFVKESKQDESGMPNNRFLAERTGGTYSTLKVQPAELEDSGVYFCATRTGVVNSPLHFGNGTRLTVT.

V and J are TRBV20-1 and TRBJ2-1, with 8 bases that match TRBD1. This CDR3 is 16 amino acids long. The J segment lost 1 base and the V segment lost 3 bases, leaving 8 bases of the junction unmatched. Germline lookup yields CDR1 DFQATT and CDR2 SNEGSKA (reference sequence). The CDR3 bases are TGCAGTGCTAGGGGACAGGAGTTTATTTCCTACAATGAGCAGTTCTTC. Translation gives CSARGQEFISYNEQFF.

This clonotype was seen a handful of times. This sequence joins TRBV19 and TRBJ2-1; TRBD2 aligns across 7 bases. Per the germline V gene, CDR1 is LNHDA and CDR2 is SQIVND (reference sequence). The junction had 13 bases not matched to a gene; V was cut back by 8 bases and J by 9 bases. This CDR3 comprises 14 residues. The CDR3 DNA reads as TGTGCCAGTTCGAAGGCGGGAGAGAGGGGTGAGCAGTTCTTC. Its translation is CASSKAGERGEQFF.

This clonotype turned up a few times. The V call is TRBV6-2 or TRBV6-3, the J call TRBJ1-1; D gene ambiguous. The CDR3 has 12 amino acids. The germline V gene has CDR1 MNHEY and CDR2 SVGEGT. Trimming shortened V by 2 bases and J by 1 base, and 2 bases separated the two germline ends. In DNA form, the CDR3 reads TGTGCCAGCAGTTACCAGAACACTGAAGCTTTCTTT. This translates into CASSYQNTEAFF.